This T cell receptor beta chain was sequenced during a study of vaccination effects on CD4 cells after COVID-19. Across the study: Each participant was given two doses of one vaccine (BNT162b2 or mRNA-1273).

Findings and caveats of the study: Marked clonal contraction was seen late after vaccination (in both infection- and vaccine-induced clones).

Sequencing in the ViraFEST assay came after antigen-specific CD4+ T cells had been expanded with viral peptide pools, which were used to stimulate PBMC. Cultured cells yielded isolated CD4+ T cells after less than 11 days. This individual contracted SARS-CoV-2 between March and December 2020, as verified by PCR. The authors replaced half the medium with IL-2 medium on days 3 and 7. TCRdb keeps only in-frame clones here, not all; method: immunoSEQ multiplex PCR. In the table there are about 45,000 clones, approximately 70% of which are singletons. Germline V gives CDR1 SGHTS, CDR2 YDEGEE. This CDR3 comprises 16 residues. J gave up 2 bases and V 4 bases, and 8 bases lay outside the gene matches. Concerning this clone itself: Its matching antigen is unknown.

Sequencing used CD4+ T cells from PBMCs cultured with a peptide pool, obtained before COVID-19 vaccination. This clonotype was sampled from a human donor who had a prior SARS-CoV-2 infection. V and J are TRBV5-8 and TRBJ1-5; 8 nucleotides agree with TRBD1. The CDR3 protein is CASSKGQVYGNQPQHF. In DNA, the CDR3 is TGTGCCAGCAGCAAGGGACAGGTCTATGGCAATCAGCCCCAGCATTTT.